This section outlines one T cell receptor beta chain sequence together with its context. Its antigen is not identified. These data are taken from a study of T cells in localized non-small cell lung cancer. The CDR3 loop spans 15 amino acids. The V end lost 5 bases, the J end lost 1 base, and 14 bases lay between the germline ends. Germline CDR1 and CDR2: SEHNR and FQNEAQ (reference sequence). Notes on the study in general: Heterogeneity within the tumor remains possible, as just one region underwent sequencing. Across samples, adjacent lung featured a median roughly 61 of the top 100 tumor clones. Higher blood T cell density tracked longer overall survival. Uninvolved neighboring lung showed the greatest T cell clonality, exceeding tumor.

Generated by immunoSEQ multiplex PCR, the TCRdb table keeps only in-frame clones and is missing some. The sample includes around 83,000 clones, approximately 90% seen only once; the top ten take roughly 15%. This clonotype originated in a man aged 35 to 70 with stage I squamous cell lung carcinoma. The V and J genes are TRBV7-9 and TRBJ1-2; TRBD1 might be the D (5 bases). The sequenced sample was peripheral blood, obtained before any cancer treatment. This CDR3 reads CASSLPGGVNYGYTF. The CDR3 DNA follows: TGTGCCAGCAGCCTACCTGGGGGTGTTAACTATGGCTACACCTTC.